This is a list of T cell receptor beta chains from one sample in a study of blood T cell repertoires in COVID-19. Using immunoSEQ multiplex PCR, the repertoire was profiled, and TCRdb retains in-frame clones only, with some absent. This table has 130,000 or so clones, 75% to 85% appearing once. Sample: peripheral blood. The receptors stem from a woman in her 70s with COVID-19, enrolled during active disease. CDR3s include the opening cysteine and the closing phenylalanine or tryptophan. D genes are given only for firm matches. Not all rows give a size; the values are once, few, many and, for expanded clones, a class.

TRBV19	NA	TRBJ1-1	NA	TGTGCCAGCATAGGGGCAGGGTTGAACACTGAAGCTTTCTTT	CASIGAGLNTEAFF
TRBV19	TRBD1	TRBJ1-1	NA	TGTGCCAGTAGTATAGGTGGGACAGCGAACACTGAAGCTTTCTTT	CASSIGGTANTEAFF
TRBV27	NA	TRBJ1-3	NA	TGTGCCAGACGGACCTGCTCACAGGAGAGAAAAAGCTCTGGAAACACCATATATTTT	CARRTCSQERKSSGNTIYF
TRBV2	NA	TRBJ2-3	NA	TGTGCCAGCAGCCTCATTAGCGGTCCAGATACGCAGTATTTT	CASSLISGPDTQYF
TRBV6-4	TRBD1	TRBJ1-1	NA	TGTGCCAGCAGCGAAGGACAGGGCAGGGCAGCTTTCTTT	CASSEGQGRAAFF
TRBV11-2	NA	TRBJ1-3	NA	TGTGCCAGCAGCGGAGCCGTCGGAAACACCATATATTTT	CASSGAVGNTIYF
TRBV2	TRBD1	TRBJ1-2	NA	TGTGCCAGCAGTGAGGGGACAGTCAGCGGCTACACCTTC	CASSEGTVSGYTF
TRBV6-2/TRBV6-3	NA	TRBJ1-5	NA	TGTGCCAGCAGTTACGGGGGAGGGAAGCCCCAGCATTTT	CASSYGGGKPQHF
TRBV14	NA	TRBJ1-1	NA	TGTGCCAGCAGCAAATTCATGAACACTGAAGCTTTCTTT	CASSKFMNTEAFF
TRBV3-1/TRBV3-2	TRBD1	TRBJ1-3	NA	TGTGCCAGCAAATTAGGACAGGGGTCTTCTGGAAACACCATATATTTT	CASKLGQGSSGNTIYF
TRBV3-1/TRBV3-2	NA	TRBJ1-1	NA	TGTGCCAGCAGCCAAGATAGCCTGACAGGGAACACTGAAGCTTTCTTT	CASSQDSLTGNTEAFF
TRBV2	NA	TRBJ1-6	NA	TGTGCCAGCAGTGAGCCAGGCTTCTATAATTCACCCCTCCACTTT	CASSEPGFYNSPLHF
TRBV6-5	TRBD1	TRBJ1-4	few	TGTGCCACGGGGACAGGGAATGGGCTTGGCCTGTTTTTT	CATGTGNGLGLFF
TRBV7-2	TRBD1	TRBJ2-2	NA	TGTGCCAGCAGCGGGGCGCTCGGGACAGCGAACACCGGGGAGCTGTTTTTT	CASSGALGTANTGELFF
TRBV9	NA	TRBJ1-2	once	TGTGCCAGCAGCTTGGGGCAGCCTCATGGCTACACCTTC	CASSLGQPHGYTF
TRBV7-7	TRBD2	TRBJ2-1	NA	TGTGCCAGCAGCCCGGGACTAGCGGGGTCCTCCTACAATGAGCAGTTCTTC	CASSPGLAGSSYNEQFF
TRBV5-1	NA	TRBJ1-2	NA	TGCGCCAGCACCCGGGAAGGGATTGTTGGAACCTTC	CASTREGIVGTF
TRBV4-2	TRBD1	TRBJ1-2	NA	TGTGCCAGCAGCCAAGTGGAGGACAGGGGCAGGAATGGCTACACCTTC	CASSQVEDRGRNGYTF
TRBV10-3	TRBD1	TRBJ1-5	NA	TGTGCCATCAGATCACAGGGGGGACCCCAGCATTTT	CAIRSQGGPQHF
TRBV2	NA	TRBJ2-3	NA	TGTGCCAGCACCATCACAGATACGCAGTATTTT	CASTITDTQYF
TRBV6-2/TRBV6-3	NA	TRBJ1-6	NA	TGTGCCAGCAGTTACGGGGAGAGGTCACCCCTCCACTTT	CASSYGERSPLHF
TRBV2	TRBD1	TRBJ1-6	NA	TGTGCCAGCAGTGATTCCGGGACAGGCGGAAATTCCCTCCACTTT	CASSDSGTGGNSLHF
TRBV30	NA	TRBJ1-5	NA	TGTGCCTGGACGGGGGGGGTAAATCAGCCCCAGCATTTT	CAWTGGVNQPQHF
TRBV6-5	NA	TRBJ1-5	NA	TGTGCCAGCAGTTACGGGGGCGGCAATCAGCCCCAGCATTTT	CASSYGGGNQPQHF
TRBV6-5	NA	TRBJ1-2	NA	TGCGCCAGCAGCCGCTACCCGACAGGCTATGGCTACACCTTC	CASSRYPTGYGYTF
TRBV13	NA	TRBJ1-4	NA	TGTGCCAGCAGCTCCCGGGTGACTAATGAAAAACTGTTTTTT	CASSSRVTNEKLFF
TRBV6-4	NA	TRBJ2-3	NA	TGTGCCAGCGCCCGAGTATACACAGATACGCAGTATTTT	CASARVYTDTQYF
TRBV6-5	NA	TRBJ1-6	once	TGTGCCAGCAGTTACGAGGGACAACCTTCACCCCTCCACTTT	CASSYEGQPSPLHF
TRBV15	NA	TRBJ1-2	many	TGTGCCACCAGCAGAGATGAGCGGCCCTTTTTAACTAACTATGGCTACACCTTC	CATSRDERPFLTNYGYTF
TRBV30	TRBD1	TRBJ1-2	few	TGTGCCTGGAGTAACAGGGGGGACTATGGCTACACCTTC	CAWSNRGDYGYTF
TRBV9	TRBD2	TRBJ2-1	NA	TGTGCCAGCAGCTTGTTAGCGGGGGGCCCCTACAATGAGCAGTTCTTC	CASSLLAGGPYNEQFF
TRBV25-1	NA	TRBJ1-2	NA	TGTGCCAGCAGTGTACAGGGTTATGGCTACACCTTC	CASSVQGYGYTF
TRBV27	NA	TRBJ2-3	NA	TGTGCCAGCAGTCTCGTCCAGGGTATGGTGGGGACAGATACGCAGTATTTT	CASSLVQGMVGTDTQYF
TRBV9	TRBD2	TRBJ2-5	NA	TGTGCCAGCAGCGGTAGCGGGGGGGCAGAGGAGACCCAGTACTTC	CASSGSGGAEETQYF
TRBV7-2	NA	TRBJ1-1	once	TGTGCCAGCAGCTGGCAGGGAGGGAACACTGAAGCTTTCTTT	CASSWQGGNTEAFF
TRBV19	NA	TRBJ1-5	NA	TGTGCAACCCAGGGGAGCAATCAGCCCCAGCATTTT	CATQGSNQPQHF
TRBV6-6	NA	TRBJ1-3	NA	TGTGCCAGCAGTCCCCCCGGGGGGGGAACTTTTGGAAACACCATATATTTT	CASSPPGGGTFGNTIYF
TRBV3-1/TRBV3-2	NA	TRBJ1-6	NA	TGTGCCAGCAGGTCCCGCGACAGCGACAATTCACCCCTCCACTTT	CASRSRDSDNSPLHF
TRBV20-1	TRBD2	TRBJ2-5	NA	TGCAGTGCTAGTGAGGTTAGCGGGGGGGAGACCCAGTACTTC	CSASEVSGGETQYF
TRBV11-2	NA	TRBJ2-1	NA	TGTGCCAGCAGCCGGTCGAGTGAGCAGTTCTTC	CASSRSSEQFF
TRBV5-6	NA	TRBJ2-7	NA	TGTGCCAGCAGCTTGGTGGAGTCCTGGGGCCCCTCCTACGAGCAGTACTTC	CASSLVESWGPSYEQYF
TRBV7-2	NA	TRBJ2-4	NA	TGTGCCAGCAGTCTAGACACCGGCAGGCAGCGGTTCTTC	CASSLDTGRQRFF
TRBV7-9	TRBD1	TRBJ2-7	NA	TGTGCCACTCAAGGGGGCGGTCCGAGCTCCTACGAGCAGTACTTC	CATQGGGPSSYEQYF
TRBV19	NA	TRBJ1-2	NA	TGTGCCAGTAGTATGACTGCCTATGGCTACACCTTC	CASSMTAYGYTF
TRBV12-3/TRBV12-4	NA	TRBJ2-2	NA	TGTGCCAGCAGCGAACGCGGTGGCGGGGAGCTGTTTTTT	CASSERGGGELFF
TRBV5-1	TRBD2	TRBJ2-7	NA	TGCGCCAGCAGCTTAAACGGGGGGGCTACCTACGAGCAGTACTTC	CASSLNGGATYEQYF
TRBV14	NA	TRBJ2-5	NA	TGTGCCAGCAGCCAAGAAGATATGGGCAGGTTGGGCCAGAGAGAGACCCAGTACTTC	CASSQEDMGRLGQRETQYF
TRBV6-5	TRBD2	TRBJ2-1	few	TGTGCCAGCAGTTACGAAGCTAGCGGGTCGAGAGATGAGCAGTTCTTC	CASSYEASGSRDEQFF
TRBV3-1/TRBV3-2	NA	TRBJ1-6	once	TGTGCCAGCAGCCAAGGACAGCTGAGCTCCTATAATTCACCCCTCCACTTT	CASSQGQLSSYNSPLHF
TRBV27	NA	TRBJ1-5	once	TGTGCCAGCAGTTTCGAAGGGAGGGCCAATCAGCCCCAGCATTTT	CASSFEGRANQPQHF
TRBV27	TRBD2	TRBJ2-1	NA	TGTGCCAGCAGTCTAACCGGGACTAGCGGGGGGGGTGAGCAGTTCTTC	CASSLTGTSGGGEQFF